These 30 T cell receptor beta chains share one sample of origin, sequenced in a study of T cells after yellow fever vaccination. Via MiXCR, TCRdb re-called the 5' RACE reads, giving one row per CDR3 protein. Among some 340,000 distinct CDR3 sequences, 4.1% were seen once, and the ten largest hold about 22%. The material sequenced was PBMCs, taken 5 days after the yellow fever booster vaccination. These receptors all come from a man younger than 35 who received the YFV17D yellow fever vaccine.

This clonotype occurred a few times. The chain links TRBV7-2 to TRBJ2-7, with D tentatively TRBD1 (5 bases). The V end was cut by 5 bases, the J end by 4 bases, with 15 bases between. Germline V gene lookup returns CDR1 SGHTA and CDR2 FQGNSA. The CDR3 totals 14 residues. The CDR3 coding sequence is TGTGCCAGCAGCAGCACAGGTAGCAGGTACGAGCAGTACTTC. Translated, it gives CASSSTGSRYEQYF.

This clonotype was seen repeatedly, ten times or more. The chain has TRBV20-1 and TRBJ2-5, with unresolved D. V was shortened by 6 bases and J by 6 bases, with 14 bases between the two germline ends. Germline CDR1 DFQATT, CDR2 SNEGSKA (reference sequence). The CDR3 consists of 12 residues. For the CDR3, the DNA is TGCAGTGCCTCCCCGAGGTGGAAGACCCAGTACTTC. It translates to CSASPRWKTQYF.

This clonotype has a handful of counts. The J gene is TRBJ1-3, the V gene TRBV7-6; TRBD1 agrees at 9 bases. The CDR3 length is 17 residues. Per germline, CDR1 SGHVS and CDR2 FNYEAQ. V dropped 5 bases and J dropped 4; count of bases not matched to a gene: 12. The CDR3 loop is CASSRGTGHLTGNTIYF. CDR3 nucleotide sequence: TGTGCCAGCAGCCGGGGGACAGGGCATCTTACAGGAAACACCATATATTTT. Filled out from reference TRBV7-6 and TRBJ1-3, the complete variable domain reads GAGVSQSPRYKVTKRGQDVALRCDPISGHVSLYWYRQALGQGPEFLTYFNYEAQQDKSGLPNDRFSAERPEGSISTLTIQRTEQRDSAMYRCASSRGTGHLTGNTIYFGEGSWLTVV.

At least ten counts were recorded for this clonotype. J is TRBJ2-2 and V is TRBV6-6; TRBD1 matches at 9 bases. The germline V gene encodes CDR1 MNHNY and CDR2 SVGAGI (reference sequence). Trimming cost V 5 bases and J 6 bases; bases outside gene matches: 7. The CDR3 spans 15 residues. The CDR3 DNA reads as TGTGCCAGCAGTCCGTGGACAGGGGCAGCCGGGGAGCTGTTTTTT. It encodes CASSPWTGAAGELFF.

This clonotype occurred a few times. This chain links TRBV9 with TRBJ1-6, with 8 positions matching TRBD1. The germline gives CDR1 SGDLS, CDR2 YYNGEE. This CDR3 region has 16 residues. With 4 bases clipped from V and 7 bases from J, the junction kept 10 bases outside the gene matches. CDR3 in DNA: TGTGCCAGCAGCAAAACGCCGGGACAGGTCAATTCACCCCTCCACTTT. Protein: CASSKTPGQVNSPLHF. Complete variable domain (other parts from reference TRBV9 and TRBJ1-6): DSGVTQTPKHLITATGQRVTLRCSPRSGDLSVYWYQQSLDQGLQFLIQYYNGEERAKGNILERFSAQQFPDLHSELNLSSLELGDSALYFCASSKTPGQVNSPLHFGNGTRLTVT.

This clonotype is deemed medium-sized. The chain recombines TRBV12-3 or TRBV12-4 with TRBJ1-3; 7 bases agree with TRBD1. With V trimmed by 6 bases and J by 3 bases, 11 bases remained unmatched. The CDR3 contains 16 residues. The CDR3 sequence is CASRGFRQGGGNTIYF. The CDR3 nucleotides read TGTGCCAGCAGGGGATTTAGACAGGGTGGTGGAAACACCATATATTTT.

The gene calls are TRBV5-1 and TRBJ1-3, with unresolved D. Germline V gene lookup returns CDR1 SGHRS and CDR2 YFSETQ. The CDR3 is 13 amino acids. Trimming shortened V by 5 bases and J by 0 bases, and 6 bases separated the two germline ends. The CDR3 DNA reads TGCGCCAGCAGTGCGGACTCTGGAAACACCATATATTTT. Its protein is CASSADSGNTIYF.

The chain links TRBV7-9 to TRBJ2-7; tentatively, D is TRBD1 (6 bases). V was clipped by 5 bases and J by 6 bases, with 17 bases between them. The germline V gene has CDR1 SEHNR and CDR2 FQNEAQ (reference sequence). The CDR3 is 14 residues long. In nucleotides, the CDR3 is TGTGCCAGCAGCCACACAGGGCTCCTTGGCGAGCAGTACGTC. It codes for CASSHTGLLGEQYV.

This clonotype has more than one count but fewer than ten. In DNA, the CDR3 is TGTGCCAGCAGCTTACGGCGCTTGGGTCGGTCAGGGGTTCGTGACACTGAAGCTTTCTTT. Its translation: CASSLRRLGRSGVRDTEAFF. The chain links TRBV7-6 to TRBJ1-1; weak D call: TRBD1 (6 bases). The CDR3 consists of 20 residues. Trimming left V 2 bases short and J 3 bases short, with 28 bases between. Per germline, CDR1 SGHVS and CDR2 FNYEAQ.

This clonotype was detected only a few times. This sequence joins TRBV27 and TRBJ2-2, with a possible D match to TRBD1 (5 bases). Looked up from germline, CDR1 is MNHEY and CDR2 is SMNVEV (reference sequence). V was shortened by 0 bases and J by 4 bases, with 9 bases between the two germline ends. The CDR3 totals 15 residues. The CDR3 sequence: CASSLSYRSTGELFF. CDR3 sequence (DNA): TGTGCCAGCAGTTTATCGTACAGGTCCACCGGGGAGCTGTTTTTT.

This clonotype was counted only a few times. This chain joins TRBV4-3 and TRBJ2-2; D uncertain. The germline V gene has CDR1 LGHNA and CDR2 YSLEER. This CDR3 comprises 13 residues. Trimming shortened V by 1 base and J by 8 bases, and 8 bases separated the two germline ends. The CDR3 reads CASSQGARGELFF. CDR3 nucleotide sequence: TGCGCCAGCAGCCAAGGGGCTCGAGGGGAGCTGTTTTTT.

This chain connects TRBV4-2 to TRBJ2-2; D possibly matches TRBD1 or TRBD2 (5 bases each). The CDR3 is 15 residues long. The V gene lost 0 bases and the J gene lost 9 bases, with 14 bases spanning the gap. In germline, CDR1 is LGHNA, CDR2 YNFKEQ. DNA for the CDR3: TGTGCCAGCAGCCAAGAGGTCGGGGCAGACCGGGAGCTGTTTTTT. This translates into CASSQEVGADRELFF.

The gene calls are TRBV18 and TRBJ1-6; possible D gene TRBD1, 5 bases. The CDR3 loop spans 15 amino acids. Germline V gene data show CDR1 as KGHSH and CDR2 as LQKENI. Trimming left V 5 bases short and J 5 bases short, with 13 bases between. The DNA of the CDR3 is TGTGCCAGCTCAGAGAGACAGTTAAATAATTCACCCCTCCACTTT. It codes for CASSERQLNNSPLHF.

CDR3 coding DNA: TGCGCCAGCAGCCAGAGGCGGCCGGGACGCCCGCTATCTGGGGCCAACGTCCTGACTTTC. Translation: CASSQRRPGRPLSGANVLTF. This chain links TRBV4-3 with TRBJ2-6; D possibly uses TRBD1 or TRBD2 (5 bases each). Germline V CDR1 and CDR2: LGHNA, YSLEER. The CDR3 has 20 amino acids. Deletions cut 3 bases from V and 1 base from J, with 22 bases between.

The DNA for the CDR3 is TGTGCCAGCTCACCGGACAGGGACTACGAGCAGTACGTC. Its protein product is CASSPDRDYEQYV. This chain joins TRBV18 and TRBJ2-7; 8 nucleotides line up with TRBD1. From germline, CDR1 is KGHSH and CDR2 LQKENI. V lost 3 bases to trimming and J lost 3 bases; unmatched junction nucleotides: 1. The CDR3 is made up of 13 amino acids.

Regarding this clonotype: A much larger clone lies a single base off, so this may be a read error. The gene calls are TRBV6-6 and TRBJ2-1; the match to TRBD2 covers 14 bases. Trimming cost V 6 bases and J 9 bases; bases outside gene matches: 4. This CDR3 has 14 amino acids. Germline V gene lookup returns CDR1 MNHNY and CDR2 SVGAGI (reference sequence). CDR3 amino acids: CASSPGTSGGEQFF. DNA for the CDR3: TGTGCCAGCAGCCCCGGGACTAGCGGGGGTGAGCAGTTCTTC.

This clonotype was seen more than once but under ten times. In DNA, the CDR3 is TGTGCCAGCACCGAAAGCGGGGCAGATACGCAGTATTTT. This translates into CASTESGADTQYF. The chain uses TRBV28 and TRBJ2-3, with 7 bases that match TRBD2. J was trimmed by 4 bases and V by 7 bases; bases with no gene match: 5. The CDR3 runs to 13 residues. CDR1 is MDHEN and CDR2 is SYDVKM in the germline V gene.

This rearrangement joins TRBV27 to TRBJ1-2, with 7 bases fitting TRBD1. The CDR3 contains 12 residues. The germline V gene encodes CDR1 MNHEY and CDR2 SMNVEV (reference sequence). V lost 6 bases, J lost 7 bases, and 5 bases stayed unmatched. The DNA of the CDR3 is TGTGCCAGCAGAACTGACAGGGCTGGCTACACCTTC. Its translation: CASRTDRAGYTF.

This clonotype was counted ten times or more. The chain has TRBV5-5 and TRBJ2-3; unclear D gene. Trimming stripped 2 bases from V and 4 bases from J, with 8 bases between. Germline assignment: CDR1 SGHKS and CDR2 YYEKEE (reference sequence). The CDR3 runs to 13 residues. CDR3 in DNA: TGTGCCAGCAGCTTTAACAGTGCAGATACGCAGTATTTT. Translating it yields CASSFNSADTQYF.

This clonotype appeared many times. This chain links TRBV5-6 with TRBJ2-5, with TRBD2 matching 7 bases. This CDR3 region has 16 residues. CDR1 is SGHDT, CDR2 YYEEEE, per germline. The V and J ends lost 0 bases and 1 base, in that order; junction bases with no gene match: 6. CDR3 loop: CASSLERGLPQETQYF. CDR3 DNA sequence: TGTGCCAGCAGCTTGGAACGGGGACTACCCCAAGAGACCCAGTACTTC.

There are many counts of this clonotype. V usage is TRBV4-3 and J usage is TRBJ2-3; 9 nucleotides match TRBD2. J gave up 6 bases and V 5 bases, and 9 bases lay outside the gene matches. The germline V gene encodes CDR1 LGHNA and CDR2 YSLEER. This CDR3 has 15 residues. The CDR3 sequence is CASSDAGGIMDTQYF. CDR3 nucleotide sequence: TGCGCCAGCAGCGACGCGGGGGGGATTATGGATACGCAGTATTTT.

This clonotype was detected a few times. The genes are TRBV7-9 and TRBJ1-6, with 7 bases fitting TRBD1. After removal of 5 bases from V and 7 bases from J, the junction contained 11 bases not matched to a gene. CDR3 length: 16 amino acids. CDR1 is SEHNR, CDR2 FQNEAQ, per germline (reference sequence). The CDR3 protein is CASSQEYRGKNSPLHF. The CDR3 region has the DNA TGTGCCAGCAGCCAAGAGTACAGGGGCAAAAATTCACCCCTCCACTTT.

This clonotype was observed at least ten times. Written as DNA, the CDR3 is TGTGCCAGCAGTCCGACCGGTAGTATACGATCACCCCTCCACTTT. As protein: CASSPTGSIRSPLHF. The gene calls are TRBV6-5 and TRBJ1-6, with no clear D. Trimming shortened V by 5 bases and J by 10 bases, and 18 bases separated the two germline ends. The CDR3 has 15 residues. CDR1 MNHEY and CDR2 SVGAGI come from the germline V gene.

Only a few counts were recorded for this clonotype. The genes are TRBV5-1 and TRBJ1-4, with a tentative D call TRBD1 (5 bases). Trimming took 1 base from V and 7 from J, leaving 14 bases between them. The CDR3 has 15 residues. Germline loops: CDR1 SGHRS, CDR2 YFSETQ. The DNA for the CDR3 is TGCGCCAGCAGCTTGCGCGGGGCCGGCGGTGAAAAACTGTTTTTT. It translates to CASSLRGAGGEKLFF.

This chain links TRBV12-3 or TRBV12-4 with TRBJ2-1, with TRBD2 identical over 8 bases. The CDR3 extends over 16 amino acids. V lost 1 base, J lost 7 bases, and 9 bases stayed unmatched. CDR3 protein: CASSLGPRGGPNEQFF. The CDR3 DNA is TGTGCCAGCAGTTTAGGCCCCCGCGGGGGGCCGAATGAGCAGTTCTTC.

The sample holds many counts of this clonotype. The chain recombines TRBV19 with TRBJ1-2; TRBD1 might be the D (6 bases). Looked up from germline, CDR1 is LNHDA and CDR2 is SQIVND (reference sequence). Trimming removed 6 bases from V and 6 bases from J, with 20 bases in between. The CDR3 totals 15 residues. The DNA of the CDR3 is TGTGCCAGTAGCCCCGTGCTGGGGGGCTGGGATGGCTACACCTTC. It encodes CASSPVLGGWDGYTF.

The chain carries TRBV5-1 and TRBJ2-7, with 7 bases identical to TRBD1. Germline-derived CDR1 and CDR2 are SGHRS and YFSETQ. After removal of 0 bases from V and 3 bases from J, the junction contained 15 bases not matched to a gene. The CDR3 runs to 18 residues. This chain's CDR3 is CASSLALSYRDRDYEQYF. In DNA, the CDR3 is TGCGCCAGCAGCTTGGCCTTAAGTTACCGGGACAGAGACTACGAGCAGTACTTC.

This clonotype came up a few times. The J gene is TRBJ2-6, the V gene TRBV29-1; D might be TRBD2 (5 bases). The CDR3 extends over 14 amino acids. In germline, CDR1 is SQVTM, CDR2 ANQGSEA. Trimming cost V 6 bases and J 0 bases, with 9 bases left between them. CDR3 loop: CSVHAGSGANVLTF. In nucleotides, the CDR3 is TGCAGCGTCCATGCGGGCTCTGGGGCCAACGTCCTGACTTTC.

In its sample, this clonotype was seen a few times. The CDR3 loop reads CASSQGARQPQHF. CDR3 sequence (DNA): TGTGCCAGCAGTCAGGGGGCACGGCAGCCCCAGCATTTT. The rearrangement uses TRBV27 and TRBJ1-5; 8 positions agree with TRBD1. The germline V gene has CDR1 MNHEY and CDR2 SMNVEV (reference sequence). V trimming: 5 bases; J trimming: 7 bases; junction bases outside the gene matches: 4. This CDR3 is built from 13 residues.

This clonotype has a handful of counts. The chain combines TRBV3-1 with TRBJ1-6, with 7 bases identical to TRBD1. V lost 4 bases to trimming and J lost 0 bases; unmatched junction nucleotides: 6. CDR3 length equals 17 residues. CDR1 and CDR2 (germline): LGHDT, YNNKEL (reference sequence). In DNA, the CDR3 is TGTGCCAGCAGCCCCGGGACAGACAGCTCCTATAATTCACCCCTCCACTTT. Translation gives CASSPGTDSSYNSPLHF.